What follows is one TCR beta chain and its context. Antigen specificity is unknown. Semi-nested PCR with Nested Universal Primer A followed constant-region reverse priming of full-length variable regions. TCRdb independently ran MiXCR on the 5' RACE reads; one entry per CDR3 protein. The sample holds around 52,000 distinct CDR3 sequences, roughly 28% seen once. CD4+CD45RO+CD25- cells were isolated as memory CD4+ T cells. The V gene lost 4 bases and the J gene lost 6 bases, with 19 bases spanning the gap. The CDR3 sequence is 15 residues long. The V gene's germline CDR1 is SGDLS and CDR2 YYNGEE. Overall study results and limits: Tumor memory CD4+ T cell TCR gene usage clustered with blood and lymph node memory CD4+ cells and lymph node naive CD4+ cells. Greatest tumor Treg TCR overlap was with tumor naive CD4+ cells.

This rearrangement joins TRBV9 to TRBJ2-5; possible D gene TRBD2, 6 bases. Sample: tumor-infiltrating memory CD4+ T cells sorted from the breast tumor. Specified subset: memory CD4+ T cells, CD4+CD45RO+CD25-. The sequence was collected from a female donor with breast cancer. The CDR3 loop reads CASSSSALGGKTQYF. The CDR3 DNA follows: TGTGCCAGCAGCAGTTCGGCCCTCGGGGGAAAGACCCAGTACTTC.